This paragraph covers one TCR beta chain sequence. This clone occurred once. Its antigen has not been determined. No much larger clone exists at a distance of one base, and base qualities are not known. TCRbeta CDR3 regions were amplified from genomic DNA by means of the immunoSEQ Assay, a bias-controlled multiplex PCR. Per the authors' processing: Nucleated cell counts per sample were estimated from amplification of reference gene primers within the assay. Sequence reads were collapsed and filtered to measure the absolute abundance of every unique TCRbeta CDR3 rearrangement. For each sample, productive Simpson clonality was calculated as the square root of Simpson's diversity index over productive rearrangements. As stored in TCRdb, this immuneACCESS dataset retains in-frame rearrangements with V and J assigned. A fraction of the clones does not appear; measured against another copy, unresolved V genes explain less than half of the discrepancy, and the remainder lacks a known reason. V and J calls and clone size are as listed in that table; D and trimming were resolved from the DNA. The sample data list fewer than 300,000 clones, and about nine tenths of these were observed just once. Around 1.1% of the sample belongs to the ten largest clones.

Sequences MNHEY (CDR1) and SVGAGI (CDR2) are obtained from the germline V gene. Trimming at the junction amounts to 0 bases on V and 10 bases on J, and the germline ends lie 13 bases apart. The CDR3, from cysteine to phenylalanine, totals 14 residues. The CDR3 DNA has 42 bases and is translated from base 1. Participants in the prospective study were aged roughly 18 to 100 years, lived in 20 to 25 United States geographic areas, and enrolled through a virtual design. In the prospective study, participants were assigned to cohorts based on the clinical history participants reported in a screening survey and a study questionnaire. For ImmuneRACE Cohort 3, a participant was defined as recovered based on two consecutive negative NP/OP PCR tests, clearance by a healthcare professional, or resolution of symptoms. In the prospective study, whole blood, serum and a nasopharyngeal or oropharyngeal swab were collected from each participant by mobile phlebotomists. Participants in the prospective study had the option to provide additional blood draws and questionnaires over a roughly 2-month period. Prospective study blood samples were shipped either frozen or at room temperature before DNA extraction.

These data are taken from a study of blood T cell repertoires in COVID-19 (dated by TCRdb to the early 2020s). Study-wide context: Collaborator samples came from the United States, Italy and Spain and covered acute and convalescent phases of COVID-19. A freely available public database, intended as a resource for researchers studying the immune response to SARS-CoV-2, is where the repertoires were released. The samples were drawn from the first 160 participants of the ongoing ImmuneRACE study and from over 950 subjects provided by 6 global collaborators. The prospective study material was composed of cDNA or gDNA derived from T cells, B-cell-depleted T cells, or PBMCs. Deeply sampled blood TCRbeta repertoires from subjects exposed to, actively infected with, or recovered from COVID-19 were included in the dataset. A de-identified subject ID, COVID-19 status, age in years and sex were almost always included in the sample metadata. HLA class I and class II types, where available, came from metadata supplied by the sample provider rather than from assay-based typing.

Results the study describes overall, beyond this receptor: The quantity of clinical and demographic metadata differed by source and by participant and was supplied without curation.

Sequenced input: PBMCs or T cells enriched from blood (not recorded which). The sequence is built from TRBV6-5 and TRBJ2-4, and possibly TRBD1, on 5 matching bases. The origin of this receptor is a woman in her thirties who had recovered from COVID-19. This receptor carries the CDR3 CASSYSSTALIQYF. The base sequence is TGTGCCAGCAGTTACTCGTCGACAGCCCTGATTCAGTACTTC.